This TCR beta chain was captured in a study of cytomegalovirus exposure and HLA in healthy donors. Notes on the study in general: A list of 164 TCR beta chains associated with cytomegalovirus was given. Several of the most significant clusters appeared, in a later analysis, to be linked to common viral pathogens.

Germline-derived CDR1 and CDR2 are SGHRS and YFSETQ. The V and J ends lost 0 bases and 5 bases respectively, with 15 bases between them. This CDR3 is 15 amino acids long. For this clone: Its specificity is not known.

The PCR contained 60 Vbeta and 13 Jbeta primers. As originally analysed: An analysis performed later counted 72 million or so unique TCR beta chains (roughly 11 million of them shared). Measured with immunoSEQ multiplex PCR; TCRdb has only the in-frame clones, and not every one. From that table come the V and J calls and clone size; the DNA was used to work out D and trimming. The sample holds some 150,000 clones, 80% seen once. The sequencing sample was made of PBMCs. The gene calls are TRBV5-1 and TRBJ2-7; D gene unclear. The receptor's source is a man aged 18 to 35 in good health and CMV-seropositive. Here the CDR3 DNA reads TGCGCCAGCAGCTTGGCCGTGACAATCGAGAACGAGCAGTACTTC. Its translation: CASSLAVTIENEQYF.